Listed here are 14 T cell receptor beta chains from one sample, sequenced in a study of naive and memory T cell subsets. The beta constant-region primer was an equimolar mix of two oligonucleotides covering TRBC1 and TRBC2. MiXCR was run by TCRdb on the UMI-ligation and nested PCR reads, yielding one entry per CDR3 protein. In the table there are roughly 98,000 distinct CDR3 sequences, approximately 6.5% of which are singletons. The sequenced sample was central memory CD4+ T cells from blood. Receptors originate from a human donor in good health.

This clonotype was counted between two and nine times. The rearrangement joins TRBV24-1 to TRBJ1-2, with unresolved D. The CDR3 has 18 amino acids. V was shortened by 2 bases and J by 5 bases, with 23 bases between the two germline ends. Germline values: CDR1 KGHDR, CDR2 SFDVKD. Here the CDR3 reads CATSDSPNEGMARYGYTF. The CDR3 DNA reads TGTGCCACCAGTGATTCCCCTAATGAAGGAATGGCTCGATATGGCTACACCTTC.

There are a few counts of this clonotype. The J gene is TRBJ2-3, the V gene TRBV7-8, with TRBD2 matching over 9 bases. V lost 4 bases to trimming and J lost 4 bases; unmatched junction nucleotides: 3. The length of the CDR3 is 14 residues. Per the germline V gene, CDR1 is SGHVS and CDR2 is FQNEAQ. The DNA for the CDR3 is TGTGCCAGCAGCTGGGGACTAGCTGCAGATACGCAGTATTTT. Translation: CASSWGLAADTQYF.

This clonotype was counted between two and nine times. J is TRBJ2-7 and V is TRBV10-3, with TRBD2 identical over 8 bases. The ends lost 0 bases at V and 7 bases at J; junction bases unmatched: 5. The CDR3 totals 14 residues. From germline, CDR1 is ENHRY and CDR2 SYGVKD. The CDR3 loop is CAISESTSVEEQYF. CDR3 sequence (DNA): TGTGCCATCAGTGAGTCGACTAGCGTGGAGGAGCAGTACTTC.

The J gene is TRBJ2-3, the V gene TRBV12-3 or TRBV12-4, with D unclear. This CDR3 region has 13 residues. V was cut by 5 bases and J by 2 bases, with 8 bases left in between. CDR3 DNA sequence: TGTGCCAGCAGTATCACTCACACAGATACGCAGTATTTT. It is translated as CASSITHTDTQYF.

This clonotype was seen repeatedly, ten times or more. CDR3 in amino acids: CASSYPGTGGAGLTDTQYF. CDR3 DNA: TGTGCCAGCAGTTACCCCGGGACAGGGGGCGCAGGTCTGACAGATACGCAGTATTTT. The V and J genes are TRBV6-6 and TRBJ2-3; 12 nucleotides line up with TRBD1. CDR1 and CDR2 (germline): MNHNY, SVGAGI (reference sequence). V shed 2 bases, J shed 3 bases, and the junction held 12 bases outside the gene matches. The CDR3 sequence is 19 residues long.

This clonotype was seen only a few times. The J gene is TRBJ1-4, the V gene TRBV28; D is perhaps TRBD1 (6 bases). The CDR3 has 14 amino acids. Looked up from germline, CDR1 is MDHEN and CDR2 is SYDVKM. V lost 5 bases and J 7 bases, leaving 14 bases between the germline ends. The CDR3 DNA sequence: TGTGCCAGCAGTAGAGCACAGGGCCGTGAAAAACTGTTTTTT. It yields the protein CASSRAQGREKLFF.

Many counts were recorded for this clonotype. The V gene is TRBV4-1, the J gene TRBJ1-5, with 7 bases identical to TRBD1. The CDR3 runs 16 residues. Germline V gene sequence: CDR1 MGHRA, CDR2 YSYEKL. V trimming: 1 base; J trimming: 1 base; junction bases outside the gene matches: 4. The CDR3 bases are TGCGCCAGCAGCCAAGTCGTCAGGGGGAGCAATCAGCCCCAGCATTTT. This gives the protein CASSQVVRGSNQPQHF.

The table lists this clonotype with many counts. The chain employs TRBV29-1 and TRBJ2-5, with D perhaps TRBD2 (7 bases). Germline CDR1 SQVTM, CDR2 ANQGSEA. This CDR3 contains 12 residues. The CDR3 DNA reads as TGCAGTTTCTCCGGGGGGCCGAAGACCCAGTACTTC. Translating it yields CSFSGGPKTQYF.

This rearrangement joins TRBV11-2 to TRBJ2-1, with 8 positions matching TRBD2. Per germline, CDR1 SGHAT and CDR2 FQNNGV. V lost 3 bases to trimming and J lost 5 bases; unmatched junction nucleotides: 12. The CDR3 is 17 residues long. The DNA of the CDR3 is TGTGCCAGCAGCTTTAACGCGGGGGGCCTACTTAACAATGAGCAGTTCTTC. Protein: CASSFNAGGLLNNEQFF.

This clonotype showed up many times. The V gene is TRBV7-2, the J gene TRBJ2-1; D tentatively fits TRBD1 or TRBD2 (5 bases each). The CDR3 totals 13 residues. Germline V lookup: CDR1 SGHTA, CDR2 FQGNSA. V lost 6 bases and J lost 4, with 10 bases in between. The CDR3: CASRGVLYNEQFF. DNA of the CDR3: TGTGCCAGCAGGGGGGTCCTTTACAATGAGCAGTTCTTC. The whole variable domain, filled in from reference TRBV7-2 and TRBJ2-1, reads GAGVSQSPSNKVTEKGKDVELRCDPISGHTALYWYRQSLGQGLEFLIYFQGNSAPDKSGLPSDRFSAERTGGSVSTLTIQRTQQEDSAVYLCASRGVLYNEQFFGPGTRLTVL.

This clonotype has ten or more counts. The J gene is TRBJ2-7, the V gene TRBV29-1, with D perhaps TRBD1 (7 bases). The CDR3 consists of 14 residues. Germline V gene sequence: CDR1 SQVTM, CDR2 ANQGSEA. Trimming stripped 1 base from V and 5 bases from J, with 15 bases between. The chain's CDR3 is CSVEGLGRGDEQYF. The CDR3 DNA reads as TGCAGCGTTGAAGGTCTGGGCAGGGGGGACGAGCAGTACTTC.

This clonotype showed up many times. This chain joins TRBV12-3 or TRBV12-4 and TRBJ2-1; D is unclear. Trimming left V 3 bases short and J 4 bases short, with 19 bases between. The CDR3 sequence is 17 residues long. The CDR3 is CASSFRSGSPTYNEQFF. DNA of the CDR3: TGTGCCAGCAGTTTTCGATCGGGCAGTCCCACTTACAATGAGCAGTTCTTC.

This clonotype was found many times. The V and J genes are TRBV7-2 and TRBJ1-2; the D is unclear. The V and J ends lost 4 bases and 2 bases respectively, with 8 bases between them. The germline V gene encodes CDR1 SGHTA and CDR2 FQGNSA. The CDR3 spans 13 residues. The CDR3 sequence is CASSSQMNYGYTF. As DNA, the CDR3 is TGTGCCAGCAGCTCGCAGATGAACTATGGCTACACCTTC. Full variable domain (outside the CDR3, taken from reference TRBV7-2 and TRBJ1-2): GAGVSQSPSNKVTEKGKDVELRCDPISGHTALYWYRQSLGQGLEFLIYFQGNSAPDKSGLPSDRFSAERTGGSVSTLTIQRTQQEDSAVYLCASSSQMNYGYTFGSGTRLTVV.

This clonotype was counted many times. This chain joins TRBV29-1 and TRBJ1-2; 7 bases match TRBD1. V trimming: 7 bases; J trimming: 4 bases; junction bases outside the gene matches: 6. In germline, CDR1 is SQVTM, CDR2 ANQGSEA. This CDR3 contains 12 residues. CDR3: CSDRQGIYGYTF. The CDR3 DNA reads as TGCAGCGATAGACAGGGAATCTATGGCTACACCTTC.